This record concerns one TCR beta chain sequence. In germline, CDR1 is MNHEY, CDR2 SMNVEV (reference sequence). V lost 2 bases to trimming and J lost 0 bases, with 8 bases between them. This CDR3 has 15 amino acids. Original analysis: Nucleated cell number was recorded as an estimate derived from reference gene primer amplification. The assay was immunoSEQ multiplex PCR, and TCRdb's table has in-frame clones only and misses some. The DNA was the basis for D and trimming; V, J and clone size are from that table. The data show approximately 400,000 clones, with 87% seen just once and 1% to 1.5% held by the top ten. This specimen belongs to a study of blood T cell repertoires in COVID-19. Looking at the study overall: The cDNA or gDNA used as material had been derived from T cells, B-cell-depleted T cells, or PBMCs.

The age range of participants was 18 to 89 years, with residence in about two dozen US areas. Cohorts were based on clinical histories the participants reported. The clonotype comes from a man younger than 45 who had recovered from COVID-19. The chain is built from TRBV27 and TRBJ1-5; no reliable D call. The sample was PBMCs or T cells enriched from blood (not recorded which). In DNA, the CDR3 is TGTGCCAGCAGTTTAACATACGATAGCAATCAGCCCCAGCATTTT. This codes for CASSLTYDSNQPQHF.